The 13 T cell receptor beta chains presented below share a single source sample, sequenced in a study of cytotoxic CD8 clonotypes in ibrutinib-treated CLL. Sequencing was performed with immunoSEQ multiplex PCR; in TCRdb, only in-frame clones are kept and a portion is missing. The table lists almost 45,000 clones, approximately 70% of them singletons. Here the sequenced sample was PBMCs, taken after 12 months of ibrutinib treatment. Source of these receptors: a human donor with chronic lymphocytic leukemia.

This sequence joins TRBV27 and TRBJ2-1, with TRBD2 as a possible D gene (6 bases). The CDR3 contains 13 residues. V lost 1 base to trimming and J lost 9 bases, with 10 bases between them. CDR1 is MNHEY, CDR2 SMNVEV, per germline (reference sequence). Here the CDR3 reads CASSLYLGGEQFF. CDR3 nucleotide sequence: TGTGCCAGCAGTTTATACCTCGGGGGTGAGCAGTTCTTC.

The chain is built from TRBV7-2 and TRBJ1-1; D is unclear. CDR1 and CDR2 from the germline V gene are SGHTA and FQGNSA. The CDR3 extends over 13 amino acids. V was shortened by 1 base and J by 7 bases, with 10 bases between the two germline ends. DNA for the CDR3: TGTGCCAGCAGCTTAGGGACCGTGGGTGAAGCTTTCTTT. This translates into CASSLGTVGEAFF. The variable domain in full, with the rest retrieved from reference TRBV7-2 and TRBJ1-1, is GAGVSQSPSNKVTEKGKDVELRCDPISGHTALYWYRQSLGQGLEFLIYFQGNSAPDKSGLPSDRFSAERTGGSVSTLTIQRTQQEDSAVYLCASSLGTVGEAFFGQGTRLTVV.

This clone was seen a few times. The gene calls are TRBV7-2 and TRBJ1-3; no clear D. The CDR3 extends over 13 amino acids. Per the germline V gene, CDR1 is SGHTA and CDR2 is FQGNSA. The V gene lost 5 bases and the J gene lost 2 bases, with 7 bases spanning the gap. In DNA, the CDR3 is TGTGCCAGCAGCCCCGGGACTGGAAACACCATATATTTT. As protein: CASSPGTGNTIYF.

For the CDR3, the DNA is TGCAGCGTTGAAGATTGGGTCCAGCGGAGTTACAATGAGCAGTTCTTC. This gives the protein CSVEDWVQRSYNEQFF. This chain links TRBV29-1 with TRBJ2-1; TRBD2 might be the D (5 bases). Trimming took 0 bases from V and 4 from J, leaving 16 bases between them. The V gene's germline CDR1 is SQVTM and CDR2 ANQGSEA. This CDR3 comprises 16 residues.

V gene TRBV10-3 combines with J gene TRBJ2-2, with D perhaps matching TRBD2 (5 bases). Germline values: CDR1 ENHRY, CDR2 SYGVKD. The CDR3 contains 14 residues. The ends were cut back, 4 bases at V and 1 base at J, with 7 bases in the middle. CDR3 nucleotide sequence: TGTGCCATCAGTGTCGGAGGGAACACCGGGGAGCTGTTTTTT. The encoded protein is CAISVGGNTGELFF.

The table lists this clone with a count of one. The chain uses TRBV28 and TRBJ2-3; D may be TRBD2 (6 bases). Looked up from germline, CDR1 is MDHEN and CDR2 is SYDVKM. With 3 bases removed from V and 2 bases from J, the gap between germline ends came to 18 bases. This CDR3 has 17 residues. CDR3 in amino acids: CASSFPFGLLDTDTQYF. The CDR3 DNA follows: TGTGCCAGCAGTTTTCCCTTCGGACTATTAGACACAGATACGCAGTATTTT.

This clone showed up just a few times. The J gene is TRBJ2-3, the V gene TRBV7-3; D unresolved. CDR3 length equals 12 residues. Trimming cost V 5 bases and J 4 bases, with 7 bases left between them. Germline values: CDR1 SGHTA, CDR2 FQGTGA. The CDR3 loop is CASSRLADTQYF. CDR3 sequence (DNA): TGTGCCAGCAGCCGCCTAGCAGATACGCAGTATTTT.

The chain recombines TRBV6-1 with TRBJ2-3; possibly TRBD1 for D (6 bases). V was shortened by 4 bases and J by 5 bases, with 13 bases between the two germline ends. CDR3 length: 14 amino acids. In germline, CDR1 is MNHNS, CDR2 SASEGT. CDR3 sequence reads: CASSAQGFGDTQYF. The CDR3 DNA reads as TGTGCCAGCAGTGCCCAGGGGTTTGGAGATACGCAGTATTTT.

V is TRBV27 and J is TRBJ2-1; D not certain. The CDR3 totals 13 residues. V was pared by 6 bases and J by 7 bases, with 13 bases between. Germline values: CDR1 MNHEY, CDR2 SMNVEV (reference sequence). CDR3 sequence (DNA): TGTGCCAGCAGATTAGTTAATGGGAATGAGCAGTTCTTC. It codes for CASRLVNGNEQFF.

This sequence joins TRBV4-3 and TRBJ1-2; 8 bases are a match to TRBD1. The CDR3 runs to 15 residues. V lost 0 bases and J lost 8; bases outside the gene matches: 8. Per the germline V gene, CDR1 is LGHNA and CDR2 is YSLEER. The CDR3 DNA reads TGCGCCAGCAGCCAAGATCCGCAGGGGGCGCTCGGCTACACCTTC. This translates into CASSQDPQGALGYTF.

This chain connects TRBV10-2 to TRBJ2-2; no definite D call. CDR3 length: 12 residues. V dropped 9 bases and J dropped 0 bases, with 5 bases sitting between them. The germline CDR1 and CDR2 sequences are WSHSY and SAAADI. The CDR3: CASRPNTGELFF. DNA of the CDR3: TGCGCCAGTCGCCCGAACACCGGGGAGCTGTTTTTT.

The chain joins TRBV25-1 to TRBJ1-5; D not resolved. The CDR3 covers 14 residues. Per germline, CDR1 MGHDK and CDR2 SYGVNS. V dropped 4 bases and J dropped 0 bases, with 7 bases sitting between them. The CDR3 sequence is CASSGANSNQPQHF. The CDR3 DNA reads as TGTGCCAGCAGTGGAGCAAATAGCAATCAGCCCCAGCATTTT.

The rearrangement links TRBV6-5 to TRBJ1-1; D might be TRBD1 (5 bases). Germline CDR1 reads MNHEY; CDR2 reads SVGAGI. Trimming stripped 0 bases from V and 11 bases from J, with 22 bases between. The CDR3 spans 16 residues. DNA of the CDR3: TGTGCCAGCAGTTACTCGAGCGACAGTTCAAAGTTGTCGGCTTTCTTT. Translation: CASSYSSDSSKLSAFF.